The rows below give T cell receptor beta chains drawn from one sample of a study of cytomegalovirus exposure and HLA in healthy donors. The assay was immunoSEQ multiplex PCR, and TCRdb's table has in-frame clones only and misses some. The sample carries approximately 140,000 clones, more than 65% recorded once. Sequencing was carried out using PBMCs. The receptors here all came from a man aged 45-60 years in good health and CMV-seropositive. CDR3s include the opening cysteine and the closing phenylalanine or tryptophan. Fields, in order: J gene, V gene, D gene, clone size, CDR3 length, CDR3 DNA, CDR3 protein. D genes are given only for firm matches. Clone size is given for some rows only: seen once, a few or many times, or a class if the clone is expanded.

TRBJ1-5 TRBV19 . . 16 TGTGCCAGTAGTCCACTGACAGGCGCTGTAATCAGGACCCAGCATTTT CASSPLTGAVIRTQHF
TRBJ2-1 TRBV5-1 TRBD2 . 15 TGCGCCAGCAGCTTGGTGTATAGCGGGACCAATGAGCAGTTCTTC CASSLVYSGTNEQFF
TRBJ2-5 TRBV29-1 TRBD1 few 11 TGCAGCGGAGGACAGGCAGAGACCCAGTACTTC CSGGQAETQYF
TRBJ2-3 TRBV2 TRBD1 . 14 TGTGCCAGGGACAGGGAGGCGAACACAGATACGCAGTATTTT CARDREANTDTQYF
TRBJ2-5 TRBV30 TRBD2 . 14 TGTGCCTGGACGGCTAGCGGGAGTTCAGAGACCCAGTACTTC CAWTASGSSETQYF
TRBJ1-5 TRBV5-5 . once 16 TGTGCCAGCAGCCAGTTTTTTGGTTATAGCAATCAGCCCCAGCATTTT CASSQFFGYSNQPQHF
TRBJ2-5 TRBV9 TRBD1 . 17 TGTGCCAGCAGCGTAGGGGAGACAGGGGCAATGCAAGAGACCCAGTACTTC CASSVGETGAMQETQYF
TRBJ1-2 TRBV5-6 . . 14 TGTGCCAGCAGCCCCGAGGGACATTTCTATGGCTACACCTTC CASSPEGHFYGYTF
TRBJ1-2 TRBV6-5 TRBD1 . 13 TGTGCCAGCAAGGGCAGGGGGTTAAACGGCTACACCTTC CASKGRGLNGYTF
TRBJ2-7 TRBV28 . . 14 TGTGCCAGCAGTTTCGGCGGGATAAACTACGAGCAGTACTTC CASSFGGINYEQYF
TRBJ2-7 TRBV27 TRBD1 . 17 TGTGCCAGCAGTTTCATCCCGCCGGGACAGGGATCCTACGAGCAGTACTTC CASSFIPPGQGSYEQYF
TRBJ1-2 TRBV29-1 TRBD1 . 15 TGCAGCGTTGAAGGGGGAGACAGGGAAAGCTATGGCTACACCTTC CSVEGGDRESYGYTF
TRBJ2-1 TRBV2 TRBD2 . 16 TGTGCCAGCAGTGGACTAGCGGGAGGGCTCTACAATGAGCAGTTCTTC CASSGLAGGLYNEQFF
TRBJ2-3 TRBV6-5 . . 13 TGTGCCAGCACAGACTGGATCACAGATACGCAGTATTTT CASTDWITDTQYF
TRBJ2-3 TRBV11-3 . . 15 TGTGCCAGCAGCTTCCTCTCTAGCGGCACAGATACGCAGTATTTT CASSFLSSGTDTQYF
TRBJ1-4 TRBV28 TRBD1 . 15 TGTGCCAGCAGTCGACCGACAGGGGGAAATGAAAAACTGTTTTTT CASSRPTGGNEKLFF
TRBJ2-7 TRBV7-2 TRBD2 . 15 TGTGCCAGCAGCTTAGCAGCGGGAACGGGTCTAGAGCAGTACTTC CASSLAAGTGLEQYF
TRBJ1-6 TRBV28 . . 15 TGTGCCAGCAGTTTGGGGCTGCACTATAATTCACCCCTCCACTTT CASSLGLHYNSPLHF
TRBJ1-1 TRBV5-1 . . 15 TGCGCCAGCAGCTTGGTTCCAGGGATGAACACTGAAGCTTTCTTT CASSLVPGMNTEAFF
TRBJ1-4 TRBV5-6 . . 13 TGTGCCAGCAGCTCCTACGTTAATGAAAAACTGTTTTTT CASSSYVNEKLFF
TRBJ1-1 TRBV5-1 . . 15 TGCGCCAGCAGCCGGGACACGATCATGAACACTGAAGCTTTCTTT CASSRDTIMNTEAFF
TRBJ2-3 TRBV7-2 TRBD2 . 18 TGTGCCAGCAGCACAAGGGGGTCTAGCGGGAGAGCGGCAGATACGCAGTATTTT CASSTRGSSGRAADTQYF
TRBJ2-7 TRBV2 . . 15 TGTGCCAGCAACGCCTACGCCGGGACTGGGGACGAGCAGTACTTC CASNAYAGTGDEQYF
TRBJ2-5 TRBV5-6 TRBD1 . 14 TGTGCCAGCAGCTCGGGACAGGGGTTAGAGACCCAGTACTTC CASSSGQGLETQYF
TRBJ2-5 TRBV7-9 . . 15 TGTTCCAGCAGCTTAAGTCTGGGCAGGGGAGAGACCCAGTACTTC CSSSLSLGRGETQYF
TRBJ2-5 TRBV28 . . 14 TGTGCCAGCAGTGCGGGGACAGAGCAAGAGACCCAGTACTTC CASSAGTEQETQYF
TRBJ2-7 TRBV6-1 . . 13 TGTGCCAGCGCCGAGGGTTTCCTCTACGAGCAGTACTTC CASAEGFLYEQYF
TRBJ2-3 TRBV11-2 TRBD1 . 15 TGTGCCAGCAGCCGCTCGGGACAGGGGACAGATACGCAGTATTTT CASSRSGQGTDTQYF
TRBJ1-6 TRBV9 . . 17 TGTGCCAGCAGCGTCCGGGGGGGAAGCTCCTATAATTCACCCCTCCACTTT CASSVRGGSSYNSPLHF
TRBJ1-5 TRBV27 . . 15 TGTGCCAGCAGTTTGACCCCCGAGGGCAATCGGCCCCAGCATTTT CASSLTPEGNRPQHF
TRBJ1-2 TRBV27 . . 14 TGTGCCAGCAGTTTATCGTGGGGGGTCCCCCGCTACACCTTC CASSLSWGVPRYTF
TRBJ2-7 TRBV15 TRBD2 . 15 TGTGCCACCAGCAGAGTGGTTAGCGGGAGCTACGAGCAGTACTTC CATSRVVSGSYEQYF
TRBJ2-7 TRBV28 . . 15 TGTGCCAGCAGTTCGCTAGCAGGAGCCCGGAGCGAGCAGTACTTC CASSSLAGARSEQYF
TRBJ1-5 TRBV30 . few 12 TGTGCCTGGAGTGTAGGGGTTCAGCCCCAGCATTTT CAWSVGVQPQHF
TRBJ2-7 TRBV6-6 TRBD1 . 13 TGTGCCAGCAGTGACAGGGCAACCTACGAGCAGTACTTC CASSDRATYEQYF
TRBJ1-6 TRBV5-4 . few 15 TGTGCCAGCAGCATGGACAGTCAAAGAAATTCACCCCTCCACTTT CASSMDSQRNSPLHF
TRBJ2-1 TRBV9 TRBD2 . 17 TGTGCCAGCAGCGCAACTAGCGGGAGGAGCTCCTACAATGAGCAGTTCTTC CASSATSGRSSYNEQFF
TRBJ1-1 TRBV9 . few 13 TGTGCCAGCAGCGAACACATGAACACTGAAGCTTTCTTT CASSEHMNTEAFF
TRBJ1-6 TRBV2 . . 13 TGTGCCAGCTGCAGGGAAAGGAATTCACCCCTCCACTTT CASCRERNSPLHF
TRBJ2-7 TRBV7-9 . once 12 TGTGCCAGCAGCTTCTCTCCCTTCGAGCAGTACTTC CASSFSPFEQYF
TRBJ1-5 TRBV4-1 TRBD1 . 18 TGCGCCAGCAGCCAACCAAGGACAGGGAGTTATAGCAATCAGCCCCAGCATTTT CASSQPRTGSYSNQPQHF
TRBJ1-2 TRBV6-1 . once 15 TGTGCCAGCAGTGTCCAGACAGAAGCTAACTATGGCTACACCTTC CASSVQTEANYGYTF
TRBJ2-2 TRBV19 TRBD1 . 13 TGTGCCAGTAGCTGGGACAGGGTCGGGGAGCTGTTTTTT CASSWDRVGELFF
TRBJ1-1 TRBV6-6 . . 13 TGTGCCAGCAGTTACTACGGTATCGCTGAAGCTTTCTTT CASSYYGIAEAFF
TRBJ2-5 TRBV7-9 TRBD2 few 17 TGTGCCAGCAGCTTAGGGGCTAGCGGGAGAGGCCAAGAGACCCAGTACTTC CASSLGASGRGQETQYF
TRBJ2-3 TRBV2 TRBD1 . 12 TGTGCCAGCGCGCAGGGGGCAGATACGCAGTATTTT CASAQGADTQYF
TRBJ2-7 TRBV19 TRBD1 . 15 TGTGCCAGTAGTATCCCTAGACAGGGCTACTACGAGCAGTACTTC CASSIPRQGYYEQYF
TRBJ2-4 TRBV6-5 . few 13 TGTGCCAGCAGTTGGAACAGGGAGGGTCATCAGTACTTC CASSWNREGHQYF
TRBJ1-2 TRBV19 TRBD1 . 13 TGTGCCAGTACCTTGGGACAGTTCTATGGCTACACCTTC CASTLGQFYGYTF
TRBJ1-5 TRBV19 . once 15 TGTGCCAGTAGTATTTTCGGGAGGGGGAATCAGCCCCAGCATTTT CASSIFGRGNQPQHF
TRBJ2-7 TRBV11-2 . few 13 TGTGCCAGCAGCCCGACTGTGATCAACGAGCAGTACTTC CASSPTVINEQYF
TRBJ2-1 TRBV19 TRBD2 . 14 TGTGCCAGTAGTCGCACTAGCGGCTACAATGAGCAGTTCTTC CASSRTSGYNEQFF
TRBJ2-3 TRBV5-6 TRBD2 . 17 TGTGCCAGCAGTCTTGGACTAGACCCTTTGGGCACAGATACGCAGTATTTT CASSLGLDPLGTDTQYF